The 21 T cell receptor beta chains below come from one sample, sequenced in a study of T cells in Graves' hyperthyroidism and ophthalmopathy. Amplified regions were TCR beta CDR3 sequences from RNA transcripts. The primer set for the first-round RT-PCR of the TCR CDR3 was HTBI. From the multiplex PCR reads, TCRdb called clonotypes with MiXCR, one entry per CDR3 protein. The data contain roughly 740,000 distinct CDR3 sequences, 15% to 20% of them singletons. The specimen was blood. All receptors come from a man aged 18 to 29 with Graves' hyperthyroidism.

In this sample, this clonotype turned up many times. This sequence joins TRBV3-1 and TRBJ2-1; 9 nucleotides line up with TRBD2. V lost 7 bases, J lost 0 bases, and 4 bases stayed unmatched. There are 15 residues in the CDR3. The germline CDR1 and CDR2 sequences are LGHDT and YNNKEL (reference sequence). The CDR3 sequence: CASTDSGSSYNEQFF. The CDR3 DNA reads TGTGCCAGCACCGATAGCGGGAGCTCCTACAATGAGCAGTTCTTC.

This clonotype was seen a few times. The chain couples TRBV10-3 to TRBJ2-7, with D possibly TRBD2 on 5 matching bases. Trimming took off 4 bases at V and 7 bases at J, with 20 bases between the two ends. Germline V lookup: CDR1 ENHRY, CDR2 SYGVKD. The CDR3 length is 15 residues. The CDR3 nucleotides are TGTGCCATCAGTGTAGTCGGGCAGCCACTAGTTGAGCAGTACTTC. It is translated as CAISVVGQPLVEQYF.

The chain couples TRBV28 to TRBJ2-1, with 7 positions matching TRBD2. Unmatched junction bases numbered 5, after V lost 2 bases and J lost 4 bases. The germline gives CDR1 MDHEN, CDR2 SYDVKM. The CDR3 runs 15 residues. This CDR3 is CASSLPGLSYNEQFF. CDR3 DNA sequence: TGTGCCAGCAGTTTACCGGGACTATCGTACAATGAGCAGTTCTTC.

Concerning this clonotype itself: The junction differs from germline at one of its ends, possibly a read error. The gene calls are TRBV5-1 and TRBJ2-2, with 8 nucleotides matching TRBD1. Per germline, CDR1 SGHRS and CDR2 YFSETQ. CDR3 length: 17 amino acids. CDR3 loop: CASSRPLGTGITGELFF. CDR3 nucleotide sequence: TGTGCCAGCAGCCGCCCCCTCGGGACAGGAATCACCGGGGAGCTGTTTTTT. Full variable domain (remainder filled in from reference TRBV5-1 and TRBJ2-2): KAGVTQTPRYLIKTRGQQVTLSCSPISGHRSVSWYQQTPGQGLQFLFEYFSETQRNKGNFPGRFSGRQFSNSRSEMNVSTLELGDSALYLCASSRPLGTGITGELFFGEGSRLTVL.

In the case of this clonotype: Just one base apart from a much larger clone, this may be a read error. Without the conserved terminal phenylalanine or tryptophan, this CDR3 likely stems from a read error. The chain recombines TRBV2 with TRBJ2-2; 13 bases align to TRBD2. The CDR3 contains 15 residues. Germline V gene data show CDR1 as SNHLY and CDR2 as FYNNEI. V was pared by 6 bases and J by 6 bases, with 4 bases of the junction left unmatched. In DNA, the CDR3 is TGTGCCAGCAGCGGACTAGCGGGAGTCGCCGGGGAGCTGTTTTCT. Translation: CASSGLAGVAGELFS.

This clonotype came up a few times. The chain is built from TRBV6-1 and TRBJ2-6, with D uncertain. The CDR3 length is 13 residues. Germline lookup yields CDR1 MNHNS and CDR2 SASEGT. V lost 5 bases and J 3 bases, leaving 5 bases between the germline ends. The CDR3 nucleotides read TGTGCCAGCAGTCCACTTGGGGCCAACGTCCTGACTTTC. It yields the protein CASSPLGANVLTF.

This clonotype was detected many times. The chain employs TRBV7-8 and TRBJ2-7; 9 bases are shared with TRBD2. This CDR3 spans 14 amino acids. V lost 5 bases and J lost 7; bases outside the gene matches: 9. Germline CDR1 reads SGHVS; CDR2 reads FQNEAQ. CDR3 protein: CASSGAIAGVEQYF. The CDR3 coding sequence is TGTGCCAGCAGCGGGGCAATAGCGGGAGTGGAGCAGTACTTC.

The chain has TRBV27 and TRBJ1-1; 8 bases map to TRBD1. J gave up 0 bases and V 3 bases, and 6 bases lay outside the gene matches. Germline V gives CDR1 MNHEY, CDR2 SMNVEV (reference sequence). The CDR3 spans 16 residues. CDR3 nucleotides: TGTGCCAGCAGTTTGCGGAGACAGGGGCTGAACACTGAAGCTTTCTTT. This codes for CASSLRRQGLNTEAFF.

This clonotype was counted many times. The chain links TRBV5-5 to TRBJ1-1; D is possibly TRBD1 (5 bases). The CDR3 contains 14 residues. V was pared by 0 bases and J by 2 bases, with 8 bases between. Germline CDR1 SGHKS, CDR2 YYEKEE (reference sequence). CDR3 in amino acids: CASSLGGRNTEAFF. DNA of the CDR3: TGTGCCAGCAGCTTGGGGGGGAGAAACACTGAAGCTTTCTTT.

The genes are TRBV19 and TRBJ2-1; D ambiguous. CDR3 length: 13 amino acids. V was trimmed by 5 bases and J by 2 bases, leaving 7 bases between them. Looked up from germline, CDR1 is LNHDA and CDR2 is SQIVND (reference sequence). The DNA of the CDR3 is TGTGCCAGTAGTCTCCTAGCCTACAATGAGCAGTTCTTC. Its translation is CASSLLAYNEQFF.

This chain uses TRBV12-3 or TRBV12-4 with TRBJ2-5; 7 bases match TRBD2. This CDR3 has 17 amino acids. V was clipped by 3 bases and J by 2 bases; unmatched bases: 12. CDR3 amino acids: CASSFGLGSSGQETQYF. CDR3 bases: TGTGCCAGCAGTTTCGGGTTAGGGTCTAGCGGTCAAGAGACCCAGTACTTC.

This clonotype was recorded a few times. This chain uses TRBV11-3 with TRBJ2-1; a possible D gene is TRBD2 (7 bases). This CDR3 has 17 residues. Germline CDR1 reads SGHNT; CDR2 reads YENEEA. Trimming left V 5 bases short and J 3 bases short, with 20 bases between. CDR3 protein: CASSPRGGAAIYNEQFF. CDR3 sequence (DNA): TGTGCCAGCAGCCCCAGGGGAGGGGCGGCAATCTACAATGAGCAGTTCTTC.

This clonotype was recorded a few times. The CDR3 sequence is CASSPHVGSGYTF. CDR3 DNA: TGTGCCAGCAGCCCCCATGTAGGGTCTGGCTACACCTTC. The V gene is TRBV9, the J gene TRBJ1-2; no firm D call. Per germline, CDR1 SGDLS and CDR2 YYNGEE. This CDR3 has 13 amino acids. V shed 4 bases and J shed 7 bases, with 14 bases lying between them.

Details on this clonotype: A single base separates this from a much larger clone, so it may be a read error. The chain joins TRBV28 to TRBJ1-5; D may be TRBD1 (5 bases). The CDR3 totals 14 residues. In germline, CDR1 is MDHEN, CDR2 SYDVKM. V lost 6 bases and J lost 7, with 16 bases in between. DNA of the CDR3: TGTGCCAGCAGCCAAGGGGTGGCGGGGCAGCCCCAGCATTTT. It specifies CASSQGVAGQPQHF.

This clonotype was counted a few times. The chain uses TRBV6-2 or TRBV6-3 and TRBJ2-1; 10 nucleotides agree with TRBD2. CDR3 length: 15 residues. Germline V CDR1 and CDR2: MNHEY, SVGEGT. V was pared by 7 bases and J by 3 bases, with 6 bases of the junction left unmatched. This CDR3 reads CASIIAGGLYNEQFF. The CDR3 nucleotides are TGTGCCAGCATCATAGCGGGAGGCCTCTACAATGAGCAGTTCTTC.

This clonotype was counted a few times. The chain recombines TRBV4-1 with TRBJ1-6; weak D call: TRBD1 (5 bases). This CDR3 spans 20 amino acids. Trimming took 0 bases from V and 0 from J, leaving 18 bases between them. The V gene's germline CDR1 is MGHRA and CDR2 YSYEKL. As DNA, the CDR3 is TGCGCCAGCAGCCAAGAAGGCGGCCAGACGACAGTCTCCTATAATTCACCCCTCCACTTT. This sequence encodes CASSQEGGQTTVSYNSPLHF.

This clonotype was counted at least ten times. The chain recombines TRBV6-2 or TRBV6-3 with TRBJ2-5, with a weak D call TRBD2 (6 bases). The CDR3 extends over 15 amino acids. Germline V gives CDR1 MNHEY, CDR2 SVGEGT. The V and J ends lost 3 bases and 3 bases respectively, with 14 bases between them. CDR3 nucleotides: TGTGCCAGCAGTTATTCACTAGGAGGGAAAGAGACCCAGTACTTC. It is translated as CASSYSLGGKETQYF.

CDR3 in DNA: TGCGCCAGCAGCCAGGGGACAGGGGGCAACTACAATGAGCAGTTCTTC. This codes for CASSQGTGGNYNEQFF. The rearrangement links TRBV4-3 to TRBJ2-1; TRBD1 agrees at 12 bases. Per the germline V gene, CDR1 is LGHNA and CDR2 is YSLEER. The V and J ends lost 3 bases and 3 bases, in that order; junction bases with no gene match: 3. This CDR3 is 16 amino acids long.

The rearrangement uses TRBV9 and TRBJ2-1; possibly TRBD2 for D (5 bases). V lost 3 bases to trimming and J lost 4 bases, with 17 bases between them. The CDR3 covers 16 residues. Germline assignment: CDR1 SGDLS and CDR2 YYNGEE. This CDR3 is CASSAAPEATYNEQFF. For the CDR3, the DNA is TGTGCCAGCAGCGCAGCCCCGGAGGCTACTTACAATGAGCAGTTCTTC. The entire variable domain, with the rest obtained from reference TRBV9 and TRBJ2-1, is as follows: DSGVTQTPKHLITATGQRVTLRCSPRSGDLSVYWYQQSLDQGLQFLIQYYNGEERAKGNILERFSAQQFPDLHSELNLSSLELGDSALYFCASSAAPEATYNEQFFGPGTRLTVL.

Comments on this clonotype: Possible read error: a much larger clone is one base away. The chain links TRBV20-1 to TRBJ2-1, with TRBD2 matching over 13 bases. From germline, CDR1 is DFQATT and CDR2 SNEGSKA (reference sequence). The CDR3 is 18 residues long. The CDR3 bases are TGCAGTGCTAGAGTCCTACTAGCGGGAGGGCCGGGTTACAATGAGCAGTCCTTC. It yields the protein CSARVLLAGGPGYNEQSF.

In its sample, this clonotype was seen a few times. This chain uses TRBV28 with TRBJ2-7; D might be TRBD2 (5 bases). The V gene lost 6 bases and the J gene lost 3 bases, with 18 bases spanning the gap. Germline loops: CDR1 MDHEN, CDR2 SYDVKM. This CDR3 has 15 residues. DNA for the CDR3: TGTGCCAGCAGGCTTTTACGAGGGCCCCTCTACGAGCAGTACTTC. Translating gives CASRLLRGPLYEQYF.